This T cell receptor beta chain originates from a study of OX40 agonist ivuxolimab in advanced cancers. In the study overall: Every 2 weeks, patients received ivuxolimab intravenously, dosed at 0.01 to 10 mg/kg.

The V gene's germline CDR1 is MNHNY and CDR2 SVGAGI (reference sequence). The CDR3 covers 10 residues. Clones were read by immunoSEQ multiplex PCR, and TCRdb kept only the in-frame ones, dropping some. The table lists 40,000 or so clones, approximately 80% of them singletons. Study results and caveats: At doses 0.1 to 3.0 mg/kg, CD4+ and CD8+ clones expanded. Those patients achieving a partial response at 0.1-3.0 mg/kg showed among the lowest clonal expansion. Among T cells, CD8+ cells averaged more expanded clones than CD4+ cells.

A word on this clone: Antigen: not known. A read error may produce the germline difference seen at one junction end.

The sample was CD4+ or CD8+ T cells sorted from blood, taken in a trial of the OX40 agonist ivuxolimab. The V gene is TRBV6-6, the J gene TRBJ2-1; no clear D gene. The receptor was derived from an adult with an advanced solid tumor such as melanoma, head and neck, liver or kidney cancer. The CDR3 loop reads CASLGNGQFF. DNA for the CDR3: TGTGCCAGTCTGGGCAATGGGCAGTTCTTC.